The sequence of this TCR beta chain was determined in a study of blood T cell repertoires in COVID-19. Across the study: Samples representing acute and convalescent COVID-19 were sourced from the United States, Italy and Spain. The cDNA or gDNA used as material had been derived from T cells, B-cell-depleted T cells, or PBMCs.

This clone was recorded only once. From germline, CDR1 is MDHEN and CDR2 SYDVKM. The ends were cut back, 5 bases at V and 2 bases at J, with 10 bases in the middle. The length of the CDR3 is 14 residues. Original handling: Reference gene primer amplification gave nucleated cell count estimates. Profiling relied on immunoSEQ multiplex PCR, and the TCRdb table lists in-frame clones only, not all of them. The D gene and trimming were derived from the DNA, and the V and J assignments and clone size from that table. The table lists 120,000 to 150,000 clones, 84% of them singletons. The receptor comes from a woman of 80 years or more in a cohort sampled during active or convalescent COVID-19. The sample comprised peripheral blood. V gene TRBV28 combines with J gene TRBJ2-1; D ambiguous. The CDR3 reads CASSISFPYNEQFF. The CDR3 coding sequence is TGTGCCAGCAGTATTTCCTTCCCCTACAATGAGCAGTTCTTC. The variable domain in full, completed from reference TRBV28 and TRBJ2-1, reads DVKVTQSSRYLVKRTGEKVFLECVQDMDHENMFWYRQDPGLGLRLIYFSYDVKMKEKGDIPEGYSVSREKKERFSLILESASTNQTSMYLCASSISFPYNEQFFGPGTRLTVL.